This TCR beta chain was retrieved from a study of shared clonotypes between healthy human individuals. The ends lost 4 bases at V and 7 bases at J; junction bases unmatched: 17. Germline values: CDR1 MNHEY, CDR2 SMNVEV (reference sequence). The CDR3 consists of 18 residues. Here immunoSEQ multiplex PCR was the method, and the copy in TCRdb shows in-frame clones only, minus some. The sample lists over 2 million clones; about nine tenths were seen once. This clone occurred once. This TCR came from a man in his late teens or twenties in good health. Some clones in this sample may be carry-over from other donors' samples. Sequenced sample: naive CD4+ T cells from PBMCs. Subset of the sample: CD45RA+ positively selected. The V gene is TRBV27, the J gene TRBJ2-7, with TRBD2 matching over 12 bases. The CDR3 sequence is CASSWTPPGLAGGPEQYF. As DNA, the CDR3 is TGTGCCAGCAGTTGGACTCCGCCCGGGCTAGCGGGAGGGCCAGAGCAGTACTTC.